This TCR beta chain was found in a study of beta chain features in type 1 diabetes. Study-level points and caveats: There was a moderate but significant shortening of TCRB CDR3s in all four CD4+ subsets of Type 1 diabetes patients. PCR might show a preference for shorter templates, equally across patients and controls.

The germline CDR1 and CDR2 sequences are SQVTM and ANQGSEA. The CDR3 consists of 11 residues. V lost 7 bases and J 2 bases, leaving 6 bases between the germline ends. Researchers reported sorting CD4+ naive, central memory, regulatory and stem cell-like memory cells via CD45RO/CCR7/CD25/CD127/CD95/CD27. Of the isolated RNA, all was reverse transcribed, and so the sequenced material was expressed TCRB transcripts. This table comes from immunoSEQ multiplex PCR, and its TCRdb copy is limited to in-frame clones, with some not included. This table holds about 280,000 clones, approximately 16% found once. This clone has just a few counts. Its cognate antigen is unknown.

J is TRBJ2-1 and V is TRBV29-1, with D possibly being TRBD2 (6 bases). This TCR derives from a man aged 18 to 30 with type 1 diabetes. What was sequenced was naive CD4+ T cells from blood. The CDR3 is CSGGTYNEQFF. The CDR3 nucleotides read TGCAGCGGCGGGACCTACAATGAGCAGTTCTTC.